This paragraph covers one TCR beta chain sequence. The target antigen is unknown. The source of the sample is a study of T cell responses to AZD1222 COVID-19 vaccine. Study-wide findings and caveats: Donors were largely white British and mainly female; clonal diversity was possibly underestimated. Repertoires were obtained solely post-peak T cell response. Just five or six AZD1222 recipients tested seropositive at baseline.

This CDR3 has 13 amino acids. The V end was cut by 5 bases, the J end by 3 bases, with 11 bases between. The germline V gene has CDR1 MNHNY and CDR2 SVGAGI (reference sequence). Libraries were prepared by immunoSEQ multiplex PCR; TCRdb keeps only in-frame clonotypes and omits some of them. The sample lists 150,000 or so clones; around 90% were seen once. The clonotype comes from an adult in good health. The input for sequencing was peripheral blood, taken on day 0 of AZD1222 vaccination. The V gene is TRBV6-6, the J gene TRBJ2-7; TRBD1 is a possible D gene (5 bases). DNA of the CDR3: TGTGCCAGCAGTGGGGCAGGGAACTACGAGCAGTACTTC. As protein: CASSGAGNYEQYF.